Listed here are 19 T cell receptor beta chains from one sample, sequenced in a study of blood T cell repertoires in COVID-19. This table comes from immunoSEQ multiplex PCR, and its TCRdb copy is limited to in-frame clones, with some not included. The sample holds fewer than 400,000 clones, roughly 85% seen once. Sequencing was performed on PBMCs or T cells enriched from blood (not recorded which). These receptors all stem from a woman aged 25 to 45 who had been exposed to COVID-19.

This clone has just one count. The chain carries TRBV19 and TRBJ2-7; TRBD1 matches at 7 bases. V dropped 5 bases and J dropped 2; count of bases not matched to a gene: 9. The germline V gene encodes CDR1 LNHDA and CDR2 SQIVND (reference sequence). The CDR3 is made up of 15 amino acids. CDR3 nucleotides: TGTGCCAGTAGTTCCCGACAGGGTTTGACCTACGAGCAGTACTTC. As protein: CASSSRQGLTYEQYF.

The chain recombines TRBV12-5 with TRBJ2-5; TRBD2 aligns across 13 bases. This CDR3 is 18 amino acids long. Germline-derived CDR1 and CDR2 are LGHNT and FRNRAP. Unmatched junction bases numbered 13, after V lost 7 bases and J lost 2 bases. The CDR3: CASAQGLAGALGQETQYF. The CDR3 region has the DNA TGTGCTAGTGCCCAAGGACTAGCGGGAGCCCTAGGGCAAGAGACCCAGTACTTC.

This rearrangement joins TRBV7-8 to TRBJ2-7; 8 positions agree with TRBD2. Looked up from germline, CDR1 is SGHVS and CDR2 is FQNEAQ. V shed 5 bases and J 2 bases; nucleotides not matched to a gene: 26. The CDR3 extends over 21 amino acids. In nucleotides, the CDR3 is TGTGCCAGCAGCCGAGACCCCGTCCTCCCACCCCTGGCGGGAGGAGCCTACGAGCAGTACTTC. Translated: CASSRDPVLPPLAGGAYEQYF.

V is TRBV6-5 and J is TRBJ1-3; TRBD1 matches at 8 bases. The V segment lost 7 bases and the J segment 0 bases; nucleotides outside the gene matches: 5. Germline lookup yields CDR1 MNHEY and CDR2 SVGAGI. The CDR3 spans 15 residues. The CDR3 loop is CASMDRVRSGNTIYF. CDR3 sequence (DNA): TGTGCCAGCATGGACAGGGTACGCTCTGGAAACACCATATATTTT.

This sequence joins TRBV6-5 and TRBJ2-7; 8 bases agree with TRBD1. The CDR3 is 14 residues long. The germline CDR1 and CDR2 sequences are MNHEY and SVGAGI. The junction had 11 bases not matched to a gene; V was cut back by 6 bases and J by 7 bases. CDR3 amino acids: CASRGLDRVEEQYF. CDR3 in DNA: TGTGCCAGCAGGGGTTTGGACAGGGTTGAAGAGCAGTACTTC.

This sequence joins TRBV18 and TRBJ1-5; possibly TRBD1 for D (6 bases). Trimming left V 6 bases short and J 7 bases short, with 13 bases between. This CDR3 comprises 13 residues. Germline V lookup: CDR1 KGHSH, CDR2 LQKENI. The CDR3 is CASSPDRGQPQHF. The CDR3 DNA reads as TGTGCCAGCTCTCCGGACAGAGGGCAGCCCCAGCATTTT.

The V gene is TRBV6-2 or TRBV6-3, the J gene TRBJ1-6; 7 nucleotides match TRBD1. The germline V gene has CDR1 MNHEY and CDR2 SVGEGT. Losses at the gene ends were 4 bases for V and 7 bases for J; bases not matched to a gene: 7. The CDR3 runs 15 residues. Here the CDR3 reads CASSFQGQVNSPLHF. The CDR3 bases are TGTGCCAGCAGTTTCCAAGGACAGGTCAATTCACCCCTCCACTTT.

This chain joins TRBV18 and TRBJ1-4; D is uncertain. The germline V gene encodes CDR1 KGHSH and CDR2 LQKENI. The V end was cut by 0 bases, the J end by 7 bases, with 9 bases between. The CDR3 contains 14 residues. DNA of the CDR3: TGTGCCAGCTCACCACCGACCACAGTTGAAAAACTGTTTTTT. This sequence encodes CASSPPTTVEKLFF.

The CDR3 here is CASSLAGGGDTQYF. The CDR3 nucleotides are TGTGCCAGCAGCTTGGCGGGAGGCGGAGATACGCAGTATTTT. The genes are TRBV5-4 and TRBJ2-3; 7 positions agree with TRBD2. V lost 0 bases to trimming and J lost 5 bases; unmatched junction nucleotides: 3. This CDR3 has 14 amino acids. Germline CDR1 reads SGHNT; CDR2 reads YYREEE (reference sequence).

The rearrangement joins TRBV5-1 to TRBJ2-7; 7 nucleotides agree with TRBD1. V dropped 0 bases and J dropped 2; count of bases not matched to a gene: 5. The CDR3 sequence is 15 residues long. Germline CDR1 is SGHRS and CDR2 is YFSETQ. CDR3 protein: CASSLDRGRAYEQYF. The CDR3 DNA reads TGCGCCAGCAGCTTGGACAGGGGAAGGGCCTACGAGCAGTACTTC. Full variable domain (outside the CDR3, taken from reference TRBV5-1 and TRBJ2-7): KAGVTQTPRYLIKTRGQQVTLSCSPISGHRSVSWYQQTPGQGLQFLFEYFSETQRNKGNFPGRFSGRQFSNSRSEMNVSTLELGDSALYLCASSLDRGRAYEQYFGPGTRLTVT.

Written as DNA, the CDR3 is TGTGCCAGCAGCTGGGACAGGGGACAGCCCCAGCATTTT. Its translation: CASSWDRGQPQHF. This chain joins TRBV12-3 or TRBV12-4 and TRBJ1-5; TRBD1 matches 10 bases. J lost 7 bases, V lost 6 bases, and 3 bases had no gene match. The CDR3 is 13 amino acids.

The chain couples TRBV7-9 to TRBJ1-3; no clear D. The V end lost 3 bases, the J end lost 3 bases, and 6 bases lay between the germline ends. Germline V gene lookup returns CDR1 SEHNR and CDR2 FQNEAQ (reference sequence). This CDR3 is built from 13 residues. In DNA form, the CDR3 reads TGTGCCAGCAGCTTTATAGATGGAAACACCATATATTTT. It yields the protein CASSFIDGNTIYF. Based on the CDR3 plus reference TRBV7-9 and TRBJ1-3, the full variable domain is DTGVSQNPRHKITKRGQNVTFRCDPISEHNRLYWYRQTLGQGPEFLTYFQNEAQLEKSRLLSDRFSAERPKGSFSTLEIQRTEQGDSAMYLCASSFIDGNTIYFGEGSWLTVV.

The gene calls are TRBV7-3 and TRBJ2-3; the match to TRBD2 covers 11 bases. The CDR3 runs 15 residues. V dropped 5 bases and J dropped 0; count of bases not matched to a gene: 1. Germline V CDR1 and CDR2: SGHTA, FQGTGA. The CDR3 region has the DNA TGTGCCAGCAGCCTAGCGGGGGGAAGCACAGATACGCAGTATTTT. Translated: CASSLAGGSTDTQYF.

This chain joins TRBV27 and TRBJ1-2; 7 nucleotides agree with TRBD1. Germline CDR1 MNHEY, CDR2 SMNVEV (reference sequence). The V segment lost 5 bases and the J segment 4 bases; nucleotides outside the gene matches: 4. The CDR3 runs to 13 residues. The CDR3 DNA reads TGTGCCAGCAGTCGGACAGGCAGCTATGGCTACACCTTC. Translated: CASSRTGSYGYTF.

CDR3 DNA sequence: TGTGCCAGCAGCAAGGGACAGGGACACGAAGAGACCCAGTACTTC. Amino acid sequence: CASSKGQGHEETQYF. The chain combines TRBV11-1 with TRBJ2-5, with TRBD1 identical over 9 bases. The CDR3 is 15 amino acids. Trimming cost V 5 bases and J 3 bases; bases outside gene matches: 7. The V gene's germline CDR1 is SGHAT and CDR2 FQDESV (reference sequence).

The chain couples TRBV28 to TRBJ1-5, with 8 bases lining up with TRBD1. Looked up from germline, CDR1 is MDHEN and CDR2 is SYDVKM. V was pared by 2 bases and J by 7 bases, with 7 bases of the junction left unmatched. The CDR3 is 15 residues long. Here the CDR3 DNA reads TGTGCCAGCAGTTTAGGCGGACAGGGTGGCCAGCCCCAGCATTTT. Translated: CASSLGGQGGQPQHF.

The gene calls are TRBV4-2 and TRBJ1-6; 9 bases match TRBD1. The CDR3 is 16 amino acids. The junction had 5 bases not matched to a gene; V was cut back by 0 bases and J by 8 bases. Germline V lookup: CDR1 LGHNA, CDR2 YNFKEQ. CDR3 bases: TGTGCCAGCAGCCAAGATCGGACAGGGGAGGATTCACCCCTCCACTTT. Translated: CASSQDRTGEDSPLHF.

This CDR3 reads CAWTSGRASTDTQYF. The CDR3 bases are TGTGCCTGGACTAGCGGGAGGGCTAGCACAGATACGCAGTATTTT. The chain uses TRBV30 and TRBJ2-3; 12 bases map to TRBD2. The V and J ends lost 4 bases and 0 bases, in that order; junction bases with no gene match: 2. Germline V gene data show CDR1 as GTSNPN and CDR2 as SVGIG (reference sequence). This CDR3 has 15 amino acids.

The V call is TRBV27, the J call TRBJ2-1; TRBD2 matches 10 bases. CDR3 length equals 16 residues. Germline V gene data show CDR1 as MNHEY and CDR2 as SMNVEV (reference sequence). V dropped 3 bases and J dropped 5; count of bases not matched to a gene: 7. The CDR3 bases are TGTGCCAGCAGTTTCGGGAGCGGGAGGGCTCACAATGAGCAGTTCTTC. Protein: CASSFGSGRAHNEQFF.